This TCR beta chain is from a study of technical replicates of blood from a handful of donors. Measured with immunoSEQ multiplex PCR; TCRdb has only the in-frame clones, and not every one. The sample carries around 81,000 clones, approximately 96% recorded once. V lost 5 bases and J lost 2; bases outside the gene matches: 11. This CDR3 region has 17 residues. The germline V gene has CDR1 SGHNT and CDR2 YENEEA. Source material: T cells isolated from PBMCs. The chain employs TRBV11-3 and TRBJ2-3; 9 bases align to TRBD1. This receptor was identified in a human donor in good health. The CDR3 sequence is CASSPKGTGTPTDTQYF. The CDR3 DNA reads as TGTGCCAGCAGCCCCAAGGGGACAGGGACTCCCACAGATACGCAGTATTTT.